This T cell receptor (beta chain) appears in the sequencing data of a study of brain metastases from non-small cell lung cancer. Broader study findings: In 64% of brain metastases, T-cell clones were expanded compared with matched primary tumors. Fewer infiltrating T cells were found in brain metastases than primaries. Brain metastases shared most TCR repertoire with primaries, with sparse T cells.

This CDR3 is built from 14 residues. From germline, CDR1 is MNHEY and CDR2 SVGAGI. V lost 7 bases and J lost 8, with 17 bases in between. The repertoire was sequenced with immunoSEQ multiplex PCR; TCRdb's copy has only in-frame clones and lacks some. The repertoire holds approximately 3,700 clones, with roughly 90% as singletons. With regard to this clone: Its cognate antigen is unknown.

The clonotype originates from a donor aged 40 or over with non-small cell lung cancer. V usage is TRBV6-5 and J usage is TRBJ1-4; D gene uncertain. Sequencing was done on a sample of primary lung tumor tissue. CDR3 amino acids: CASKFASLGEKLFF. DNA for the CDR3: TGTGCCAGCAAGTTTGCGTCCTTGGGGGAAAAACTGTTTTTT.